The sequence of this T cell receptor beta chain was determined in a study of cytomegalovirus exposure and HLA in healthy donors. Study-wide results and limits: Later genetic work tied a missense DCLRE1C variant to beta-chain V and J trimming.

This clone was seen only a few times. Its antigen is currently unknown. V was trimmed by 1 base and J by 6 bases, leaving 16 bases between them. The V gene's germline CDR1 is SEHNR and CDR2 FQNEAQ (reference sequence). This CDR3 contains 16 residues. PCR involved 60 Vbeta and 13 Jbeta primers. Assay: immunoSEQ multiplex PCR; the TCRdb copy retains only in-frame clones and omits some. Among about 200,000 clones, roughly 79% were seen once, and the ten largest hold approximately 2.1%. The origin of this receptor is a man aged 25 to 45 in good health and CMV-seronegative. What was sequenced was PBMCs. V usage is TRBV7-9 and J usage is TRBJ1-5; maybe TRBD1 (5 bases). The CDR3 is CASSLVSGSGGQPQHF. In DNA form, the CDR3 reads TGTGCCAGCAGCTTAGTTTCCGGGAGCGGGGGTCAGCCCCAGCATTTT.